This TCR beta chain is from a study of OX40 agonist ivuxolimab in advanced cancers. Assay: immunoSEQ multiplex PCR; the TCRdb copy retains only in-frame clones and omits some. The sample gives about 74,000 clones, roughly 80% of which show up once; 5.5% to 7% is in the top ten. V was clipped by 1 base and J by 7 bases; unmatched bases: 5. There are 15 residues in the CDR3. Germline CDR1 is MGHRA and CDR2 is YSYEKL. Source: CD4+ or CD8+ T cells sorted from blood, taken in a trial of the OX40 agonist ivuxolimab. The chain combines TRBV4-1 with TRBJ2-1, with 9 positions matching TRBD2. The clonotype comes from an adult with an advanced solid tumor such as melanoma, head and neck, liver or kidney cancer. CDR3 sequence reads: CASSQGGGRANEQFF. Here the CDR3 DNA reads TGCGCCAGCAGCCAAGGTGGCGGGAGGGCGAATGAGCAGTTCTTC.